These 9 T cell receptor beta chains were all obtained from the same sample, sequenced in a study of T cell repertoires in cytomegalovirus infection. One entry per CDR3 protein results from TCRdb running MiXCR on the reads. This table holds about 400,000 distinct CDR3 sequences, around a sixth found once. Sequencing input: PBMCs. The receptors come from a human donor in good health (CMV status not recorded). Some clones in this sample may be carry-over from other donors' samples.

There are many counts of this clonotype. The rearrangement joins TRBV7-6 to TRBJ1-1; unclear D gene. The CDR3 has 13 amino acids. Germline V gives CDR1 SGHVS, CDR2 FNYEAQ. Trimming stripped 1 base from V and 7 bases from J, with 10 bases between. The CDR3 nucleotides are TGTGCCAGCAGCTTAGATTTCACTAATGAAGCTTTCTTT. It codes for CASSLDFTNEAFF.

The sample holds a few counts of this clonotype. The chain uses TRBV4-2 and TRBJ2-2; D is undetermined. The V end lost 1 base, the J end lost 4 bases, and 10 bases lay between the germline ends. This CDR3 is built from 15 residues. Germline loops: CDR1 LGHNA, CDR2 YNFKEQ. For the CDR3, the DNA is TGTGCCAGCAGCCAAGTCGTCAGCACCACCGGGGAGCTGTTTTTT. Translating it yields CASSQVVSTTGELFF.

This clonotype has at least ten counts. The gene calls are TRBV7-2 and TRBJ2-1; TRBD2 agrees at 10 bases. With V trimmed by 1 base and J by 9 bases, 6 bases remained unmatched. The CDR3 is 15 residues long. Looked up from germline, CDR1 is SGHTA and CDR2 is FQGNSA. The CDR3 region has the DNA TGTGCCAGCAGCTTAGGTATAGCGGGAGGTGGTGAGCAGTTCTTC. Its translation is CASSLGIAGGGEQFF.

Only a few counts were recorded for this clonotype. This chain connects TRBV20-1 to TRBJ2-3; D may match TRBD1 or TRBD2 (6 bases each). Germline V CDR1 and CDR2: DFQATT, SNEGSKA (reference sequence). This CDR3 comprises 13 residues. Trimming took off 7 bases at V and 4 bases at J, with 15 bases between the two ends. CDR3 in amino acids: CSGARRGADTQYF. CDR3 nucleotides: TGCAGTGGGGCCCGAAGGGGGGCAGATACGCAGTATTTT.

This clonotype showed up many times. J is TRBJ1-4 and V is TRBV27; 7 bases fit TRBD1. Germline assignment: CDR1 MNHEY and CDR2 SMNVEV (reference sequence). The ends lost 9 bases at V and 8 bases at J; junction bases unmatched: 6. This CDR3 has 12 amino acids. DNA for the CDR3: TGTGCCAGTGGACAGGCCGGGGAAAAACTGTTTTTT. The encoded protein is CASGQAGEKLFF.

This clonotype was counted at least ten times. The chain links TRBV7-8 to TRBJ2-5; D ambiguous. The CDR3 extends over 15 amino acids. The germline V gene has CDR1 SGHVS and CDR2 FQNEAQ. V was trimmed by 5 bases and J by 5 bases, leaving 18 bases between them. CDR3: CASSLRRIFRETQYF. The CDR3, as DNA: TGTGCCAGCAGCCTGAGGCGTATCTTCCGGGAGACCCAGTACTTC.

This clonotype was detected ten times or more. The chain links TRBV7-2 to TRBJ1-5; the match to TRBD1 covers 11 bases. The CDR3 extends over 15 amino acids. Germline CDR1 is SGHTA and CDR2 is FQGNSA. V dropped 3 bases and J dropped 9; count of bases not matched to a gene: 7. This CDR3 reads CASSFGTGGQGPQHF. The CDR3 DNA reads TGTGCCAGCAGCTTCGGGACAGGGGGACAGGGGCCCCAGCATTTT. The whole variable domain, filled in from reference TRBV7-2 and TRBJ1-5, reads GAGVSQSPSNKVTEKGKDVELRCDPISGHTALYWYRQSLGQGLEFLIYFQGNSAPDKSGLPSDRFSAERTGGSVSTLTIQRTQQEDSAVYLCASSFGTGGQGPQHFGDGTRLSIL.

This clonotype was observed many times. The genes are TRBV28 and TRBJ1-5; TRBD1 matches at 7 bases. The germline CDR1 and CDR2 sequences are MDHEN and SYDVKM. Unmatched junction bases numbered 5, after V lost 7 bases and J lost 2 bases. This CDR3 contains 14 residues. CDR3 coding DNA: TGTGCCAGCACACAGGGGACTCGCAATCAGCCCCAGCATTTT. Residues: CASTQGTRNQPQHF.

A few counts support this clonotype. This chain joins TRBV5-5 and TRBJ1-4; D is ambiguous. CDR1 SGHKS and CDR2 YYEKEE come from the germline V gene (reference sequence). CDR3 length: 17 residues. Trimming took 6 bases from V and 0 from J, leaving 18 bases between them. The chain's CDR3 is CASTPGPMAATNEKLFF. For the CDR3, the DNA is TGTGCCAGCACCCCCGGCCCCATGGCGGCAACTAATGAAAAACTGTTTTTT.